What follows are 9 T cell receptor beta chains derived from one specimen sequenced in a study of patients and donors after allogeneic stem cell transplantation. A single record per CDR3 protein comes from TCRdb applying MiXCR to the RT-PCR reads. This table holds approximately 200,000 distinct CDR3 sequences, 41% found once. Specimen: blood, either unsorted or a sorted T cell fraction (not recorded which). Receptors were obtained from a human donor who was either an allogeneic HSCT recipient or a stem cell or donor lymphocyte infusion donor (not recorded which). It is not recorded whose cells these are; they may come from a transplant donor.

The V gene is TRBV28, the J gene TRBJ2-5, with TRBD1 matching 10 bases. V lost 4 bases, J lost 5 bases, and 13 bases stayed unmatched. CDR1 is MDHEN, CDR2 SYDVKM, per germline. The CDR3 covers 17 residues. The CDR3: CASSYPRQGAATETQYF. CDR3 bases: TGTGCCAGCAGTTACCCCCGACAGGGGGCCGCGACGGAGACCCAGTACTTC.

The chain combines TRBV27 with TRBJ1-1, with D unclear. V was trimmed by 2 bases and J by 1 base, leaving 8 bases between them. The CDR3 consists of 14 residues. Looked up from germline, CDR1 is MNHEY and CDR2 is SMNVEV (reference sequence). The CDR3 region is CASSLSLPNTEAFF. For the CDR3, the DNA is TGTGCCAGCAGTTTAAGTCTGCCGAACACTGAAGCTTTCTTT.

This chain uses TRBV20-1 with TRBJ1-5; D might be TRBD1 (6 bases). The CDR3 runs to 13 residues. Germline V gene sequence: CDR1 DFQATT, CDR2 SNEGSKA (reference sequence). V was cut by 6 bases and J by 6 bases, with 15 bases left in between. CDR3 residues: CSAGGRIGQPQHF. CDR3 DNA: TGCAGTGCGGGGGGGCGCATAGGTCAGCCCCAGCATTTT.

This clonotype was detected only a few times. CDR3 bases: TGCAGCGGCGGGCGGCGAACACTCGACACTGAAGCTTTCTTT. This encodes CSGGRRTLDTEAFF. The chain combines TRBV29-1 with TRBJ1-1; D is unclear. The V end lost 7 bases, the J end lost 3 bases, and 18 bases lay between the germline ends. The CDR3 spans 14 residues. Germline loops: CDR1 SQVTM, CDR2 ANQGSEA.

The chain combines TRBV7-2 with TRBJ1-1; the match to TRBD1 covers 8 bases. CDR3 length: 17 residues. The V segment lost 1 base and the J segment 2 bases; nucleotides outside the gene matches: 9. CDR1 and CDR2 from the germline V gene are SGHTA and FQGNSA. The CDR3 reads CASSLVGGTGVNTEAFF. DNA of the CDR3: TGTGCCAGCAGCTTAGTCGGGGGGACAGGTGTAAACACTGAAGCTTTCTTT.

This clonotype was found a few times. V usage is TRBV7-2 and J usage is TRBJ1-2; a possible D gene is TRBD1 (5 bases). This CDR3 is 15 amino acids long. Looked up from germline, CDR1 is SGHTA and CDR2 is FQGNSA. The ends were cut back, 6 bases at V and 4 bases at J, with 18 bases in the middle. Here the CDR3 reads CASRLGSTGTYGYTF. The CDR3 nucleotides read TGTGCCAGCAGGCTAGGATCTACGGGGACCTATGGCTACACCTTC. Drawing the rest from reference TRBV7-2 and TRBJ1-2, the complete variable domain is GAGVSQSPSNKVTEKGKDVELRCDPISGHTALYWYRQSLGQGLEFLIYFQGNSAPDKSGLPSDRFSAERTGGSVSTLTIQRTQQEDSAVYLCASRLGSTGTYGYTFGSGTRLTVV.

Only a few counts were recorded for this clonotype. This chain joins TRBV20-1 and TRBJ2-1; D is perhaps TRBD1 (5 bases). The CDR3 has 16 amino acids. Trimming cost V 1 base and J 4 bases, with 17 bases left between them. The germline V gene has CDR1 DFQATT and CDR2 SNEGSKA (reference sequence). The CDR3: CSARVWAPDRYNEQFF. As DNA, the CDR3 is TGCAGTGCTAGAGTTTGGGCCCCAGACAGATACAATGAGCAGTTCTTC.

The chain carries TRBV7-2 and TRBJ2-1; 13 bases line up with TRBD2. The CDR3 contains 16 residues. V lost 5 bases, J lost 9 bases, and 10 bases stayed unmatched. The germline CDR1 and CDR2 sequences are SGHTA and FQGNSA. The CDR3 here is CASSPSLAGGPREQFF. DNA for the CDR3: TGTGCCAGCAGCCCCTCACTAGCGGGAGGGCCACGTGAGCAGTTCTTC.

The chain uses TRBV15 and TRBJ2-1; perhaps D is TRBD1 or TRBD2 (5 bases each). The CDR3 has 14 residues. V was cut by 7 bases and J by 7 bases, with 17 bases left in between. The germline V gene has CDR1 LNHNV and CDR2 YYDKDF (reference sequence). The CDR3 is CATTEMGEKNEQFF. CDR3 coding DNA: TGTGCCACCACCGAGATGGGGGAGAAAAATGAGCAGTTCTTC.